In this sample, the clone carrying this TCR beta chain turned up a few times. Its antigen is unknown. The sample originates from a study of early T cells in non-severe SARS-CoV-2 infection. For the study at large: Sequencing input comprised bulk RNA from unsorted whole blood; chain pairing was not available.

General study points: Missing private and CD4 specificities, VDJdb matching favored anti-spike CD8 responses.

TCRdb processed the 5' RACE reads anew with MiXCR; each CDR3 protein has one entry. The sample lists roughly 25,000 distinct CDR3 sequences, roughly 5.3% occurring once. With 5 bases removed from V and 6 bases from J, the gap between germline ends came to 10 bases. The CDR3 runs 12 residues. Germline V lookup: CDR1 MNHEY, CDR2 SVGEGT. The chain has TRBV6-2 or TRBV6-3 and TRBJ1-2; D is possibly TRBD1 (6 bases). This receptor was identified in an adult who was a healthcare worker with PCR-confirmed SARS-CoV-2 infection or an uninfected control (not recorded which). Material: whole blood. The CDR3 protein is CASSRTEHGYTF. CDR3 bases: TGTGCCAGCAGTCGGACAGAGCATGGCTACACCTTC.